This T cell receptor beta chain was profiled in a study of neurological immune-mediated disorders. V was trimmed by 3 bases and J by 5 bases, leaving 11 bases between them. Germline lookup yields CDR1 MNHNY and CDR2 SVGAGI (reference sequence). The CDR3 runs to 13 residues. This clonotype was detected only a few times. Its specificity is unknown. TCRdb processed the 5' RACE reads anew with MiXCR; each CDR3 protein has one entry. Among about 62,000 distinct CDR3 sequences listed, around 5.2% were seen once. Study results and limitations: As far as clinical or MRI features were concerned, none was associated with the multiple sclerosis repertoire cluster.

The V call is TRBV6-6, the J call TRBJ2-7, with D possibly TRBD1 on 5 matching bases. The clonotype was recovered from a woman in her forties or fifties with multiple sclerosis. Sequencing was carried out using PBMCs. CDR3 sequence (DNA): TGTGCCAGCAGTTATCTCAGGGCCCACGAGCAGTACGTC. As protein: CASSYLRAHEQYV.